The rows below give T cell receptor beta chains drawn from one sample of a study of T cell responses to AZD1222 COVID-19 vaccine. The data were produced by immunoSEQ multiplex PCR, yet TCRdb's version contains in-frame clones alone and is incomplete. The top ten hold approximately 1.5% of the sample, which has 140,000 to 150,000 clones, around nine tenths seen once. Sequencing used peripheral blood, obtained on day 0 of AZD1222 vaccination. The source is an adult in good health. Each CDR3 is given with its conserved first and last residue. A D gene is named only where the DNA matches it firmly. Some rows have no size entry. The others give once, few or many, or a class for an expanded clone.

j_gene	d_gene	v_gene	abundance	CDR3aa	CDR3nt
TRBJ1-1	TRBD1	TRBV14	.	CASSPNFGTANTEAFF	TGTGCCAGCAGTCCGAACTTCGGGACAGCGAACACTGAAGCTTTCTTT
TRBJ1-4	.	TRBV19	.	CASSIEGAAHEKLFF	TGTGCCAGTAGTATAGAGGGGGCCGCGCATGAAAAACTGTTTTTT
TRBJ1-2	TRBD1	TRBV6-5	once	CASNRQGGGYTF	TGTGCCAGCAATCGACAGGGCGGAGGCTACACCTTC
TRBJ1-1	.	TRBV4-3	.	CASSQSIGGRTEAFF	TGCGCCAGCAGCCAATCGATCGGGGGAAGGACTGAAGCTTTCTTT
TRBJ2-7	.	TRBV10-2	.	CASSEKGFPGEQYF	TGCGCCAGCAGTGAAAAGGGCTTCCCTGGCGAGCAGTACTTC
TRBJ1-1	.	TRBV15	.	CATSPRDRGTEAFF	TGTGCCACCAGCCCCCGGGACCGAGGGACTGAAGCTTTCTTT
TRBJ1-2	TRBD1	TRBV29-1	.	CSGWTGDRYGYTF	TGCAGCGGGTGGACAGGGGACCGCTATGGCTACACCTTC
TRBJ1-5	.	TRBV5-8	.	CASSFPGSGQPQHF	TGTGCCAGCAGCTTCCCCGGGTCGGGTCAGCCCCAGCATTTT
TRBJ1-1	.	TRBV5-1	.	CASSLPENTEAFF	TGCGCCAGCAGCTTGCCCGAGAACACTGAAGCTTTCTTT
TRBJ2-2	TRBD2	TRBV27	.	CASSPRGSGRATGELFF	TGTGCCAGCAGTCCCCGGGGGAGCGGGAGAGCCACCGGGGAGCTGTTTTTT
TRBJ2-1	.	TRBV6-4	.	CASSDSGGVGDEQFF	TGTGCCAGCAGTGACTCCGGAGGGGTTGGCGATGAGCAGTTCTTC
TRBJ1-1	TRBD1	TRBV28	.	CASSWPGQGLTEAFF	TGTGCCAGCAGCTGGCCGGGACAGGGCCTCACTGAAGCTTTCTTT
TRBJ2-7	.	TRBV10-2	.	CASSEGGEAIHEQYF	TGCGCCAGCAGTGAGGGAGGGGAGGCTATCCACGAGCAGTACTTC
TRBJ2-7	.	TRBV11-3	.	CASSQHYTSEQYF	TGTGCCAGCAGCCAGCATTACACTTCCGAGCAGTACTTC
TRBJ1-4	.	TRBV27	.	CASSPGLTNEKLFF	TGTGCCAGTTCCCCAGGGTTAACTAATGAAAAACTGTTTTTT